The clone carrying this T cell receptor (beta chain) has ten or more counts. The antigen is unknown. Investigators prepared the TCR beta libraries by applying iRepertoire HTBI primers and Arm-PCR of CDR3 regions. TCRdb called the multiplex PCR reads again in MiXCR, with one record for every CDR3 protein. The data hold approximately 440,000 distinct CDR3 sequences, with about a quarter observed a single time. These data come from a study of regulatory T cells in long-lasting Graves disease. Study-wide points: Favoring TRBV28, TRBJ1-2 and TRBJ2-5 was a feature seen in persistent disease. Reduced TCR diversity was observed in persistent Graves' patients versus newly diagnosed patients.

The CDR3 runs 15 residues. V lost 5 bases to trimming and J lost 8 bases, with 16 bases between them. As for time point: persistent/refractory GD, antithyroid drugs over 5 years with positive TRAb. Extracted PBMC RNA gave rise to the TCR library. An endocrinology department in Xi'an, China, supplied the patients. The sample was peripheral blood mononuclear cells (PBMCs), taken when the disease was refractory, from a patient treated with antithyroid drugs. The sequence derives from a female donor with Graves disease. The chain is built from TRBV12-3 or TRBV12-4 and TRBJ1-6; possibly TRBD1 for D (5 bases). As DNA, the CDR3 is TGTGCCAGCAGTCTGCTGGGGGGTTTGGATTCACCCCTCCACTTT. Its protein is CASSLLGGLDSPLHF.